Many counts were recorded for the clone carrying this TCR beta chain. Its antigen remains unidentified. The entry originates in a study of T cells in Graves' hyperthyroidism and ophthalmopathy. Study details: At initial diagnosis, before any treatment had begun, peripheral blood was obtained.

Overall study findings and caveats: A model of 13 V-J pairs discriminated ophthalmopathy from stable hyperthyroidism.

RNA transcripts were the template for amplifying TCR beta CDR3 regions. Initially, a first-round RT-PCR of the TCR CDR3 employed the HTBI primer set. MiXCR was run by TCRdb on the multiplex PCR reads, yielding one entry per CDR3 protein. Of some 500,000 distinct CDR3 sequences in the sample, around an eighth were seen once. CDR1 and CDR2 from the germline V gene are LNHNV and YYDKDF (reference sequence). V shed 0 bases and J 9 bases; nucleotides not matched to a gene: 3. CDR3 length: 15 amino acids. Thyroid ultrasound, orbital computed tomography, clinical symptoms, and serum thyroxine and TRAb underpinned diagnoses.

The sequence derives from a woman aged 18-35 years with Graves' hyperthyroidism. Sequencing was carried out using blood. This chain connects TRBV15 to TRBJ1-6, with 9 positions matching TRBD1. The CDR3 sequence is CATSRDRQGGSPLHF. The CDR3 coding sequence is TGTGCCACCAGCAGAGATCGACAGGGGGGTTCACCCCTCCACTTT. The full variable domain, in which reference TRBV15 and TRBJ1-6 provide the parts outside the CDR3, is DAMVIQNPRYQVTQFGKPVTLSCSQTLNHNVMYWYQQKSSQAPKLLFHYYDKDFNNEADTPDNFQSRRPNTSFCFLDIRSPGLGDTAMYLCATSRDRQGGSPLHFGNGTRLTVT.